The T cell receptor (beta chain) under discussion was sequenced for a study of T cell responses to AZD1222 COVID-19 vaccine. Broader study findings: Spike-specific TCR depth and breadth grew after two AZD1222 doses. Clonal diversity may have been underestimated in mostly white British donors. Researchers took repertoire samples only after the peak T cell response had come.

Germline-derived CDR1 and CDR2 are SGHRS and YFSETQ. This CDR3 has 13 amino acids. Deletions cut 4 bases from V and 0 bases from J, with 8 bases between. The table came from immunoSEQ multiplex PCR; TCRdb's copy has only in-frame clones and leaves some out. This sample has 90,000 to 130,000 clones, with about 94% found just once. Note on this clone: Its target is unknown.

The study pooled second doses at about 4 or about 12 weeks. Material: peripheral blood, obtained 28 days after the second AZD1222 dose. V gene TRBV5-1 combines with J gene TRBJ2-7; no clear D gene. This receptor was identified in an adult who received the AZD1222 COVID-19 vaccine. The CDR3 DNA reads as TGCGCCAGCAGCCCAGCTGACTCCTACGAGCAGTACTTC. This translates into CASSPADSYEQYF.